These T cell receptor beta chains were read from a single sample in a study of radiotherapy plus CTLA-4 blockade in lung cancer. Measured with immunoSEQ multiplex PCR; TCRdb has only the in-frame clones, and not every one. The data show under 95,000 clones, about 80% seen once. Material: peripheral blood, obtained from a patient treated with radiotherapy plus ipilimumab. The receptors originated from a human donor with non-small cell lung cancer who had stable disease on radiotherapy plus ipilimumab. Each CDR3 is given with its conserved first and last residue. The D gene is left open where the match is weak. Where a row states a size, it is once, few, many or the class of an expanded clone; other rows omit it.

j_gene: TRBJ2-7; v_gene: TRBV5-1; abundance: -; d_gene: TRBD1; CDR3aa: CASSSGTATYEQYF; CDR3nt: TGCGCCAGCAGCTCCGGGACAGCAACCTACGAGCAGTACTTC
j_gene: TRBJ1-5; v_gene: TRBV10-1; abundance: -; d_gene: -; CDR3aa: CASSSGSSNQPQHF; CDR3nt: TGCGCCAGCAGCTCGGGGAGTAGCAATCAGCCCCAGCATTTT
j_gene: TRBJ1-1; v_gene: TRBV6-1; abundance: -; d_gene: -; CDR3aa: CASIQGGGRSEAFF; CDR3nt: TGTGCCAGCATCCAAGGTGGGGGGAGATCTGAAGCTTTCTTT
j_gene: TRBJ1-5; v_gene: TRBV2; abundance: -; d_gene: TRBD1; CDR3aa: CASTGGLSQPQHF; CDR3nt: TGTGCCAGCACAGGGGGCCTCAGTCAGCCCCAGCATTTT
j_gene: TRBJ2-1; v_gene: TRBV6-5; abundance: -; d_gene: TRBD1; CDR3aa: CASRETGGRDNEQFF; CDR3nt: TGTGCCAGCAGGGAGACAGGGGGAAGGGACAATGAGCAGTTCTTC
j_gene: TRBJ1-6; v_gene: TRBV7-3; abundance: few; d_gene: TRBD1; CDR3aa: CASSAAGTEKTPLHF; CDR3nt: TGTGCCAGCAGCGCAGCCGGGACAGAGAAGACACCCCTCCACTTT
j_gene: TRBJ2-1; v_gene: TRBV7-9; abundance: once; d_gene: -; CDR3aa: CASTHGGPEQFF; CDR3nt: TGTGCCAGCACCCATGGGGGTCCTGAGCAGTTCTTC
j_gene: TRBJ2-7; v_gene: TRBV7-9; abundance: -; d_gene: -; CDR3aa: CASTTTVDEQYF; CDR3nt: TGTGCCAGCACCACCACAGTGGACGAGCAGTACTTC
j_gene: TRBJ2-7; v_gene: TRBV6-5; abundance: -; d_gene: TRBD2; CDR3aa: CASSTSGASYEQYF; CDR3nt: TGTGCCAGCTCGACTAGCGGGGCATCCTACGAGCAGTACTTC
j_gene: TRBJ1-6; v_gene: TRBV11-2; abundance: -; d_gene: -; CDR3aa: CASSSTIGGQGSPLHF; CDR3nt: TGTGCCAGCAGCTCTACAATAGGCGGGCAGGGTTCACCCCTCCACTTT
j_gene: TRBJ1-2; v_gene: TRBV28; abundance: once; d_gene: -; CDR3aa: CASSYPQGGYTF; CDR3nt: TGTGCCAGCAGTTACCCCCAAGGCGGCTACACCTTC
j_gene: TRBJ2-5; v_gene: TRBV7-9; abundance: -; d_gene: TRBD2; CDR3aa: CASQRGDYQETQYF; CDR3nt: TGTGCCAGCCAGCGGGGGGACTACCAAGAGACCCAGTACTTC
j_gene: TRBJ1-5; v_gene: TRBV27; abundance: -; d_gene: TRBD1; CDR3aa: CARRGQGNQPQHF; CDR3nt: TGTGCCAGGCGTGGACAGGGCAATCAGCCCCAGCATTTT
j_gene: TRBJ1-1; v_gene: TRBV6-5; abundance: -; d_gene: -; CDR3aa: CASSYSGGSTEAFF; CDR3nt: TGTGCCAGCAGTTACTCGGGGGGCTCCACTGAAGCTTTCTTT
j_gene: TRBJ1-1; v_gene: TRBV6-6; abundance: -; d_gene: -; CDR3aa: CASSYTQVNTEAFF; CDR3nt: TGTGCCAGCAGTTATACACAGGTGAACACTGAAGCTTTCTTT
j_gene: TRBJ2-7; v_gene: TRBV7-8; abundance: -; d_gene: TRBD1; CDR3aa: CASSRDRGEEQYF; CDR3nt: TGTGCCAGCAGCCGGGACAGGGGCGAAGAGCAGTACTTC
j_gene: TRBJ1-3; v_gene: TRBV5-5; abundance: -; d_gene: -; CDR3aa: CASSFSGNTIYF; CDR3nt: TGTGCCAGCAGCTTTTCCGGGAACACCATATATTTT
j_gene: TRBJ1-1; v_gene: TRBV30; abundance: medium-sized; d_gene: -; CDR3aa: CAWSVGTGLRTEAFF; CDR3nt: TGTGCCTGGAGTGTAGGCACAGGGCTGAGGACTGAAGCTTTCTTT
j_gene: TRBJ2-3; v_gene: TRBV5-1; abundance: -; d_gene: -; CDR3aa: CASRMGTTDTQYF; CDR3nt: TGCGCCAGCCGAATGGGCACCACAGATACGCAGTATTTT
j_gene: TRBJ2-5; v_gene: TRBV5-8; abundance: once; d_gene: TRBD1; CDR3aa: CASSSGTGGTETQYF; CDR3nt: TGTGCCAGCAGCTCCGGGACAGGGGGCACGGAGACCCAGTACTTC
j_gene: TRBJ2-5; v_gene: TRBV5-4; abundance: once; d_gene: TRBD2; CDR3aa: CASSLERGGETQYF; CDR3nt: TGTGCCAGCAGCTTAGAGCGGGGTGGGGAGACCCAGTACTTC
j_gene: TRBJ2-1; v_gene: TRBV7-8; abundance: few; d_gene: -; CDR3aa: CASSWPGHHNEQFF; CDR3nt: TGTGCCAGCAGCTGGCCGGGACACCACAATGAGCAGTTCTTC
j_gene: TRBJ2-7; v_gene: TRBV6-6; abundance: -; d_gene: TRBD2; CDR3aa: CASSSSTSGRYEQYF; CDR3nt: TGTGCCAGCAGTTCGTCGACTAGCGGCCGCTACGAGCAGTACTTC
j_gene: TRBJ2-5; v_gene: TRBV7-9; abundance: -; d_gene: TRBD1; CDR3aa: CASSSPDYRDRGQETQYF; CDR3nt: TGTGCCAGCAGCTCACCGGATTACCGGGACAGGGGGCAAGAGACCCAGTACTTC
j_gene: TRBJ1-6; v_gene: TRBV18; abundance: -; d_gene: TRBD1; CDR3aa: CASSPLPTGVIKNSPLHF; CDR3nt: TGTGCCAGCTCACCGCTCCCGACAGGGGTTATTAAAAATTCACCCCTCCACTTT
j_gene: TRBJ2-7; v_gene: TRBV5-5; abundance: -; d_gene: TRBD1; CDR3aa: CASSTGERVRQYF; CDR3nt: TGTGCCAGCTCCACAGGGGAAAGGGTGCGGCAGTACTTC
j_gene: TRBJ1-5; v_gene: TRBV19; abundance: -; d_gene: -; CDR3aa: CASSGPGYQPQHF; CDR3nt: TGTGCCAGTAGTGGGCCAGGGTACCAGCCCCAGCATTTT
j_gene: TRBJ2-3; v_gene: TRBV7-7; abundance: -; d_gene: TRBD2; CDR3aa: CASSGSGRAGTDTQYF; CDR3nt: TGTGCTAGCAGCGGAAGCGGGAGGGCAGGCACAGATACGCAGTATTTT
j_gene: TRBJ2-5; v_gene: TRBV7-3; abundance: once; d_gene: -; CDR3aa: CASSQTGGTQYF; CDR3nt: TGTGCCAGCAGCCAAACTGGGGGGACCCAGTACTTC
j_gene: TRBJ1-6; v_gene: TRBV7-8; abundance: -; d_gene: -; CDR3aa: CASSSVGRSSYNSPLHF; CDR3nt: TGTGCCAGCAGCTCCGTCGGGAGGAGCTCCTATAATTCACCCCTCCACTTT
j_gene: TRBJ1-5; v_gene: TRBV6-1; abundance: -; d_gene: -; CDR3aa: CASSGTPEGSQHF; CDR3nt: TGTGCCAGCAGTGGGACACCGGAAGGCTCCCAGCATTTT
j_gene: TRBJ1-2; v_gene: TRBV19; abundance: -; d_gene: -; CDR3aa: CASSLDRRANYGYTF; CDR3nt: TGTGCCAGTAGTTTGGACAGACGTGCTAACTATGGCTACACCTTC
j_gene: TRBJ2-7; v_gene: TRBV7-2; abundance: once; d_gene: TRBD2; CDR3aa: CASSSTPLAGVSYEQYF; CDR3nt: TGTGCCAGCAGCTCCACCCCCCTAGCGGGGGTATCCTACGAGCAGTACTTC
j_gene: TRBJ2-2; v_gene: TRBV18; abundance: -; d_gene: TRBD1; CDR3aa: CASSSTGHTGELFF; CDR3nt: TGTGCCAGCTCGTCGACAGGGCACACCGGGGAGCTGTTTTTT
j_gene: TRBJ2-7; v_gene: TRBV5-1; abundance: once; d_gene: TRBD2; CDR3aa: CASSLAPRGRAAEQYF; CDR3nt: TGCGCCAGCAGCTTGGCCCCACGCGGGAGGGCCGCCGAGCAGTACTTC
j_gene: TRBJ1-1; v_gene: TRBV28; abundance: -; d_gene: -; CDR3aa: CASSLRTVIMNTEAFF; CDR3nt: TGTGCCAGCAGTCTCCGGACGGTGATCATGAACACTGAAGCTTTCTTT
j_gene: TRBJ2-5; v_gene: TRBV28; abundance: -; d_gene: TRBD1; CDR3aa: CASSLTTGAGGQETQYF; CDR3nt: TGTGCCAGCAGTTTAACTACAGGGGCAGGTGGGCAAGAGACCCAGTACTTC
j_gene: TRBJ2-7; v_gene: TRBV28; abundance: -; d_gene: -; CDR3aa: CASSSPPRVSYEQYF; CDR3nt: TGTGCCAGCAGTTCCCCTCCGCGGGTCTCCTACGAGCAGTACTTC
j_gene: TRBJ1-1; v_gene: TRBV5-4; abundance: -; d_gene: TRBD1; CDR3aa: CASTPPRGQNTEAFF; CDR3nt: TGTGCCAGCACCCCACCCAGGGGGCAGAACACTGAAGCTTTCTTT
j_gene: TRBJ2-5; v_gene: TRBV9; abundance: -; d_gene: TRBD1; CDR3aa: CASSSGTGMETQYF; CDR3nt: TGTGCCAGCAGCTCCGGGACAGGGATGGAGACCCAGTACTTC
j_gene: TRBJ1-5; v_gene: TRBV25-1; abundance: few; d_gene: -; CDR3aa: CASSVTGIHQPQHF; CDR3nt: TGTGCCAGCAGTGTGACAGGTATCCACCAGCCCCAGCATTTT
j_gene: TRBJ2-5; v_gene: TRBV10-2; abundance: -; d_gene: -; CDR3aa: CASTSGETQYF; CDR3nt: TGCGCCAGCACCTCTGGGGAGACCCAGTACTTC
j_gene: TRBJ2-7; v_gene: TRBV7-8; abundance: -; d_gene: TRBD1; CDR3aa: CASSFATGAPYEQYF; CDR3nt: TGTGCCAGCAGCTTTGCGACAGGGGCTCCCTACGAGCAGTACTTC
j_gene: TRBJ1-1; v_gene: TRBV28; abundance: -; d_gene: -; CDR3aa: CASSRPTSRVNTEAFF; CDR3nt: TGTGCCAGCAGCCGACCGACGTCACGGGTGAACACTGAAGCTTTCTTT
j_gene: TRBJ2-1; v_gene: TRBV2; abundance: -; d_gene: TRBD2; CDR3aa: CASSIRTSGYSSYNEQFF; CDR3nt: TGTGCCAGCAGTATTAGGACTAGCGGCTACAGCTCCTACAATGAGCAGTTCTTC
j_gene: TRBJ1-1; v_gene: TRBV6-1; abundance: -; d_gene: -; CDR3aa: CASSEVWGDTEAFF; CDR3nt: TGTGCCAGCAGTGAAGTCTGGGGGGACACTGAAGCTTTCTTT
j_gene: TRBJ2-1; v_gene: TRBV5-1; abundance: -; d_gene: TRBD2; CDR3aa: CASSLPGTSAYNEQFF; CDR3nt: TGCGCCAGCAGCTTGCCCGGGACTAGCGCCTACAATGAGCAGTTCTTC
j_gene: TRBJ2-7; v_gene: TRBV6-1; abundance: -; d_gene: TRBD1; CDR3aa: CASSDPRDRVIYEQYF; CDR3nt: TGTGCCAGCAGTGACCCCCGGGACAGGGTCATCTACGAGCAGTACTTC
j_gene: TRBJ2-7; v_gene: TRBV9; abundance: -; d_gene: TRBD2; CDR3aa: CASSTSGGLDEQYF; CDR3nt: TGTGCCAGCAGCACTAGCGGGGGCCTCGACGAGCAGTACTTC
j_gene: TRBJ2-3; v_gene: TRBV7-9; abundance: -; d_gene: -; CDR3aa: CASIKTGGTDTQYF; CDR3nt: TGTGCCAGCATCAAGACAGGCGGCACAGATACGCAGTATTTT
j_gene: TRBJ1-6; v_gene: TRBV19; abundance: few; d_gene: TRBD1; CDR3aa: CASSIGTGGYSPLHF; CDR3nt: TGTGCCAGTAGTATCGGGACAGGGGGTTATTCACCCCTCCACTTT
j_gene: TRBJ1-6; v_gene: TRBV30; abundance: -; d_gene: -; CDR3aa: CAWSVNGATYNSPLHF; CDR3nt: TGTGCCTGGAGTGTAAACGGGGCCACCTATAATTCACCCCTCCACTTT
j_gene: TRBJ2-7; v_gene: TRBV28; abundance: -; d_gene: TRBD2; CDR3aa: CASTWGGGYEQYF; CDR3nt: TGTGCCAGCACCTGGGGGGGAGGCTACGAGCAGTACTTC
j_gene: TRBJ2-5; v_gene: TRBV9; abundance: -; d_gene: TRBD2; CDR3aa: CASSVGPAGARETQYF; CDR3nt: TGTGCCAGCAGCGTAGGACCAGCGGGGGCCCGTGAGACCCAGTACTTC
j_gene: TRBJ2-7; v_gene: TRBV28; abundance: -; d_gene: -; CDR3aa: CASSQDPGLPPYEQYF; CDR3nt: TGTGCCAGCAGTCAAGACCCGGGACTCCCCCCCTACGAGCAGTACTTC
j_gene: TRBJ2-7; v_gene: TRBV28; abundance: few; d_gene: -; CDR3aa: CASSFPRGGLSYEQYF; CDR3nt: TGTGCCAGCAGTTTCCCAAGGGGCGGGTTGAGCTACGAGCAGTACTTC
j_gene: TRBJ2-7; v_gene: TRBV15; abundance: -; d_gene: -; CDR3aa: CATSRDRAAGSGEQYF; CDR3nt: TGTGCCACCAGCAGAGATAGGGCGGCAGGGTCGGGCGAGCAGTACTTC